This entry lists 9 T cell receptor beta chains sequenced from one sample in a study of T cells after yellow fever vaccination. TCRdb redid the calling of the 5' RACE reads with MiXCR, one entry per CDR3 protein. The data contain some 350,000 distinct CDR3 sequences, under 7.5% of them singletons. Sample: PBMCs, taken 5 days after the yellow fever booster vaccination. The receptors here all came from a man under 40 who received the YFV17D yellow fever vaccine.

This clonotype was counted at least ten times. The chain couples TRBV6-1 to TRBJ2-3, with 10 positions matching TRBD2. The trim removed 7 bases at V and 4 bases at J, leaving 11 bases unmatched. The CDR3 runs 16 residues. Germline V CDR1 and CDR2: MNHNS, SASEGT. DNA of the CDR3: TGTGCCAGCACCGATGCGACTAGCGGGCCTTCAGATACGCAGTATTTT. Translated: CASTDATSGPSDTQYF.

This clonotype was observed many times. The genes are TRBV12-3 or TRBV12-4 and TRBJ2-5; D could derive from TRBD1 or TRBD2 (7 bases each). Trimming removed 5 bases from V and 3 bases from J, with 10 bases in between. The CDR3 has 13 residues. The chain's CDR3 is CASSQGGKETQYF. CDR3 bases: TGTGCCAGCAGTCAGGGGGGGAAAGAGACCCAGTACTTC.

A few counts support this clonotype. The chain links TRBV27 to TRBJ2-2; 10 bases map to TRBD1. Germline CDR1 reads MNHEY; CDR2 reads SMNVEV (reference sequence). The CDR3 is 17 residues long. V was pared by 8 bases and J by 0 bases, with 9 bases of the junction left unmatched. The DNA for the CDR3 is TGTGCCAGCGGCCGGGACAGGGGATATTCGAACACCGGGGAGCTGTTTTTT. It codes for CASGRDRGYSNTGELFF.

This clonotype came up a few times. The chain couples TRBV30 to TRBJ1-1; D is unresolved. Looked up from germline, CDR1 is GTSNPN and CDR2 is SVGIG (reference sequence). Trimming stripped 1 base from V and 0 bases from J, with 3 bases between. The CDR3 covers 12 residues. The CDR3 DNA reads TGTGCCTGGAGTGAAGTGAACACTGAAGCTTTCTTT. Translated: CAWSEVNTEAFF.

This clonotype has ten or more counts. V is TRBV21-1 and J is TRBJ2-2; the table's D call of TRBD2 was not tested on the DNA. TRBV21-1 is classified as a pseudogene. This CDR3 is built from 18 residues. This CDR3 reads CASSKKGRSEGGTGELFF. CDR3 nucleotides: TGTGCCAGCAGCAAAAAGGGTCGGTCGGAGGGTGGCACCGGGGAGCTGTTTTTT.

This chain joins TRBV7-7 and TRBJ2-5; 9 bases map to TRBD2. The germline V gene has CDR1 SSHAT and CDR2 FNYEAQ (reference sequence). The trim removed 5 bases at V and 3 bases at J, leaving 4 bases unmatched. The CDR3 is 14 amino acids. CDR3 sequence reads: CASSRTSAKETQYF. The CDR3 DNA reads TGTGCCAGCAGCCGGACTAGCGCCAAAGAGACCCAGTACTTC.

A few counts support this clonotype. V and J are TRBV20-1 and TRBJ2-3, with TRBD2 matching 7 bases. The CDR3 spans 16 residues. CDR1 is DFQATT and CDR2 is SNEGSKA in the germline V gene (reference sequence). J gave up 5 bases and V 6 bases, and 17 bases lay outside the gene matches. As DNA, the CDR3 is TGCAGTGCGCTCGCCGCCCGCGGGAGACGTGGAGATACGCAGTATTTT. Residues: CSALAARGRRGDTQYF.

This clonotype was counted a few times. The chain couples TRBV28 to TRBJ2-7, with 7 bases aligning to TRBD2. Unmatched junction bases numbered 7, after V lost 5 bases and J lost 0 bases. The CDR3 totals 15 residues. Germline assignment: CDR1 MDHEN and CDR2 SYDVKM. The CDR3 sequence is CASSGGELGSYEQYF. DNA of the CDR3: TGTGCCAGCAGTGGGGGGGAACTGGGCTCCTACGAGCAGTACTTC.

In this sample, this clonotype turned up many times. The chain couples TRBV5-6 to TRBJ1-6; TRBD1 might be the D (5 bases). Trimming stripped 4 bases from V and 9 bases from J, with 8 bases between. From germline, CDR1 is SGHDT and CDR2 YYEEEE. This CDR3 is built from 12 residues. The DNA of the CDR3 is TGTGCCAGCAGCCTGGGGGTTTCACCCCTCCACTTT. This translates into CASSLGVSPLHF.